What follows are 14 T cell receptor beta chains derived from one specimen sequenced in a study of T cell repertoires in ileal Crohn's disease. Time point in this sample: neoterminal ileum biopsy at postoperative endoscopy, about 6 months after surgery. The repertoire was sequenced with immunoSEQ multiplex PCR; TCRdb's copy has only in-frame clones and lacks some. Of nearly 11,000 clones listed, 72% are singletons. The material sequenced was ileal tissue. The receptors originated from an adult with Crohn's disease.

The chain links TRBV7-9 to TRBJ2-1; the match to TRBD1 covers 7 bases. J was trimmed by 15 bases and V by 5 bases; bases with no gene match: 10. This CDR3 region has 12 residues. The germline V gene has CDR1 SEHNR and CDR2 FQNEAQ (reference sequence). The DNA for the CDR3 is TGTGCCAGCAGCCTTGGTTGGGACAGAGCGTTCTTC. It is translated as CASSLGWDRAFF.

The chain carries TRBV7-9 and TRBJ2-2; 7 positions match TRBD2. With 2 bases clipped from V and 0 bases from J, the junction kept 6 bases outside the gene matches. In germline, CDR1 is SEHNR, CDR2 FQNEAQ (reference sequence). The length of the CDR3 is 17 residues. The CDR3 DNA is TGTGCCAGCAGCTTATCGGGGAGGGTGGCGAACACCGGGGAGCTGTTTTTT. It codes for CASSLSGRVANTGELFF.

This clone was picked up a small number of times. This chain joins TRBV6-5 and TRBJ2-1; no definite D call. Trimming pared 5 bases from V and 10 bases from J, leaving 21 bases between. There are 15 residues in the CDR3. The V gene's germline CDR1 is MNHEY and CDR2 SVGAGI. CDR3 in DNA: TGTGCCAGCAGTGTCACTATGTCCCAAAGTAAAGAGCAGTTCTTC. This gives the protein CASSVTMSQSKEQFF.

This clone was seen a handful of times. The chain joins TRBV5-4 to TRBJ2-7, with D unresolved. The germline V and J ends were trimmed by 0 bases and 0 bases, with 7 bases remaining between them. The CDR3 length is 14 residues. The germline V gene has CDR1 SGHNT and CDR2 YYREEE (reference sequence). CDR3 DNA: TGTGCCAGCAGCTTGGACATAAGCTCCTACGAGCAGTACTTC. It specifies CASSLDISSYEQYF.

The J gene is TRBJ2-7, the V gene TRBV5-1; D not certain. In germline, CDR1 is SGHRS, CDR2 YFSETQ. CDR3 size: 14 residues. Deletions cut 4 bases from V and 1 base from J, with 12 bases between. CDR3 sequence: CASSPIPSSYEQYF. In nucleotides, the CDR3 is TGCGCCAGCAGCCCGATCCCGAGTTCCTACGAGCAGTACTTC.

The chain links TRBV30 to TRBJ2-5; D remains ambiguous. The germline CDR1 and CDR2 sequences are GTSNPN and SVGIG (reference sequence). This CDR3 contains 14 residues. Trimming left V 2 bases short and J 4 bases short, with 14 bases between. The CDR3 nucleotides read TGTGCCTGGAGTCTCGGCGCCTCGGGAGAGACCCAGTACTTC. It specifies CAWSLGASGETQYF.

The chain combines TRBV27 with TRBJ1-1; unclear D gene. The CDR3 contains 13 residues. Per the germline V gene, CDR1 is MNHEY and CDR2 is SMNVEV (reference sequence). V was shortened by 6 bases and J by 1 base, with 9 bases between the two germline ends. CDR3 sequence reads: CASRLHANTEAFF. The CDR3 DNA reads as TGTGCCAGCAGACTACATGCGAACACTGAAGCTTTCTTT.

CDR3 in DNA: TGTGCCAGTAGTGGAGGAGGGGGCTTTCTTGAGCAGTTCTTC. Residues: CASSGGGGFLEQFF. The chain has TRBV19 and TRBJ2-1; D perhaps matches TRBD1 (7 bases). Germline lookup yields CDR1 LNHDA and CDR2 SQIVND (reference sequence). V dropped 5 bases and J dropped 9 bases, with 17 bases sitting between them. CDR3 length: 14 residues.

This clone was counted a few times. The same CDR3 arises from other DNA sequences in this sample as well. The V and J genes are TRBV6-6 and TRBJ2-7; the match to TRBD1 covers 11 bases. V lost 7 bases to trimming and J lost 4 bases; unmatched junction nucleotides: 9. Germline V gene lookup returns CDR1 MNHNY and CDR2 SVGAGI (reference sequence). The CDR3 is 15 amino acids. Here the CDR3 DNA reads TGTGCCAGCATCGTGGGACAGGGGGTTCTATACGAGCAGTACTTC. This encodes CASIVGQGVLYEQYF.

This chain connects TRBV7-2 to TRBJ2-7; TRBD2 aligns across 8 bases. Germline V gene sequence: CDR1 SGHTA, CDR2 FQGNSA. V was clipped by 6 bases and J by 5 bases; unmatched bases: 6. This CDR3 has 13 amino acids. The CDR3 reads CASRSAGANEQYF. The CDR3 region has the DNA TGTGCCAGCAGATCAGCGGGAGCGAACGAGCAGTACTTC.

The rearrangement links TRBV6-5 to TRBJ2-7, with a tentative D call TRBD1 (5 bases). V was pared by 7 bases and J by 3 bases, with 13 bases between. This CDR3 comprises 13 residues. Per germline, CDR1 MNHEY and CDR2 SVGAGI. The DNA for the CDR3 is TGTGCCAGCACGAAGGGGCAGGGCTACGAGCAGTACTTC. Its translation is CASTKGQGYEQYF.

CDR3 in DNA: TGTGCCAGCGCCAGCGGGAGCATCGGTGAGCAGTACTTC. Its protein is CASASGSIGEQYF. The rearrangement joins TRBV2 to TRBJ2-7; 8 nucleotides agree with TRBD2. V lost 8 bases to trimming and J lost 7 bases; unmatched junction nucleotides: 10. Germline V gene lookup returns CDR1 SNHLY and CDR2 FYNNEI. This CDR3 has 13 amino acids.

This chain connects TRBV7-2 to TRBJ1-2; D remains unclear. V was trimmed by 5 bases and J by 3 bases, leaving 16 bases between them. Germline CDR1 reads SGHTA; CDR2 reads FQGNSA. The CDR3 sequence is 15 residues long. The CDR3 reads CASSPPLKRDYGYTF. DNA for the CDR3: TGTGCCAGCAGCCCCCCCCTTAAGAGGGACTATGGCTACACCTTC.

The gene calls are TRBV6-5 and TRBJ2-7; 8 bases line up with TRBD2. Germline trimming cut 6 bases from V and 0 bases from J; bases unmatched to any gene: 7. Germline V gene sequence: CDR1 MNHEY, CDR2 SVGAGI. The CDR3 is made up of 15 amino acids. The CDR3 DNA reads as TGTGCCAGCAGCCCGAGCGGGAGTAGCTCCTACGAGCAGTACTTC. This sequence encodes CASSPSGSSSYEQYF.